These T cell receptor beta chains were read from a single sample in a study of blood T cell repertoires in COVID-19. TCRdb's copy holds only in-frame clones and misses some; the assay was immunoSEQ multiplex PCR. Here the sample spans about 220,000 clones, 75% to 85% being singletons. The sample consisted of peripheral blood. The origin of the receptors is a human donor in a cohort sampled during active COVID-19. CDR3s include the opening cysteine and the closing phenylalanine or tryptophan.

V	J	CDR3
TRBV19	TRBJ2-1	CASSPRASGRSSYNEQFF
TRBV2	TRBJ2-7	CASSEGGISYEQYF
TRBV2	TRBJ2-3	CASRSESQSTDTQYF
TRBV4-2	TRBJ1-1	CASSQDRRGGGTEAFF
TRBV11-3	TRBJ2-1	CASSLVGYRGSYNEQFF
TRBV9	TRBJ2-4	CASSVGGQAENIQYF
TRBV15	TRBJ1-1	CATSITGGVKAFF
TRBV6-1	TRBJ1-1	CASSEAWSTEAFF
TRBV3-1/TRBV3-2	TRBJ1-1	CASSHRTGRETEAFF
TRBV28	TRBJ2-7	CASSSFPLTTSYEQYF
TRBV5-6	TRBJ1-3	CASSWTGDSGNTIYF
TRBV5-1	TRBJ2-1	CASRGTSLSSSYNEQFF
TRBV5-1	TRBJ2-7	CASSLRGYRLGEQYF
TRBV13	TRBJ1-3	CASSDNYGNTIYF
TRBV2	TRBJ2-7	CASRYLAGGYEQYF
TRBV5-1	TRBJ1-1	CASSRGQVNTEAFF
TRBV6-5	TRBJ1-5	CASRPGHDNQPQHF
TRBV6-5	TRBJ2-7	CASSYSSGFEQYF
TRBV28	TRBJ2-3	CASSFNVFRGSTDTQYF
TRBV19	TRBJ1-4	CASKTGDSNEKLFF
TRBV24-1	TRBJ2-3	CATSESGQASTDTQYF
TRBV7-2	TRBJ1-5	CASTQGGPNQPQHF
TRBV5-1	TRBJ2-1	CASSLANGLGNNEQFF
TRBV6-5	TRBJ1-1	CATSKPTGLNTEAFF
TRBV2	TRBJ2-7	CASSGLAGNEQYF
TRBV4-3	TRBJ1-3	CASGTLYREDSGNTIYF